The rows below give T cell receptor beta chains drawn from one sample of a study of control samples from healthy donors and cancer patients. TCRdb's table, derived via immunoSEQ multiplex PCR, lists solely in-frame clones and lacks some. The data show around 180,000 clones, with almost 90% seen just once and 4.9% held by the top ten. The source material was blood. The receptors were gathered from a woman between 25 and 40 years old in good health. CDR3s include the opening cysteine and the closing phenylalanine or tryptophan. The order of the fields is CDR3 DNA, CDR3 protein, V gene, CDR3 length, clone size, J gene, D gene. D genes are given only for firm matches. Some rows have no size entry. The others give once, few or many, or a class for an expanded clone.

TGTGCCAGCAGTTTAAACCCTATCGGAGAGACCCAGTACTTC | CASSLNPIGETQYF | TRBV27 | 14 | . | TRBJ2-5 | .
TGTGCCAGCAGCCCCTCTTGGGAGCTGTTTTTT | CASSPSWELFF | TRBV6-2/TRBV6-3 | 11 | . | TRBJ2-2 | .
TGTGCCAGCAGCTCTTACTACGAGCAGTACTTC | CASSSYYEQYF | TRBV5-8 | 11 | . | TRBJ2-7 | .
TGTGCCAGCAGTATACAGGGTAGCAATCAGCCCCAGCATTTT | CASSIQGSNQPQHF | TRBV6-6 | 14 | . | TRBJ1-5 | .
TGCGCCAGCAGCCAAGTAGCGGGAGTAGTCGCCGGGGAGCTGTTTTTT | CASSQVAGVVAGELFF | TRBV4-1 | 16 | . | TRBJ2-2 | TRBD2
TGTGCCAGCAGCTTAGGCGGGGTTAACTATGGCTACACCTTC | CASSLGGVNYGYTF | TRBV7-8 | 14 | . | TRBJ1-2 | .
TGCAGTGCTAGTAGCAGGGGGCTTGGAAACACCATATATTTT | CSASSRGLGNTIYF | TRBV20-1 | 14 | . | TRBJ1-3 | TRBD1
TGTGCCAGCAGTTTGTCCAGTGCAGGGGGATACGAGCAGTACTTC | CASSLSSAGGYEQYF | TRBV28 | 15 | . | TRBJ2-7 | TRBD1
TGTGCCAGCAGCCACGTCCGACCATCCTCGACAGGGCAAGAGACCCAGTACTTC | CASSHVRPSSTGQETQYF | TRBV7-9 | 18 | once | TRBJ2-5 | TRBD1
TGTGCCAGCAGCCCAACACCGGGACTAGCGGTCGAGCAGTACTTC | CASSPTPGLAVEQYF | TRBV7-2 | 15 | . | TRBJ2-7 | TRBD2
TGCGCCAGCAGGAACCCGGGCTCCTACAATGAGCAGTTCTTC | CASRNPGSYNEQFF | TRBV5-1 | 14 | . | TRBJ2-1 | .
TGTGCCAGCAGCGTTAGCGGGGGGGCCTCTGAGCAGTTCTTC | CASSVSGGASEQFF | TRBV9 | 14 | . | TRBJ2-1 | TRBD2
TGCGCCAGCAGCCCAGGAATCTTCGACAGGGCGGGCTATGGCTACACCTTC | CASSPGIFDRAGYGYTF | TRBV4-1 | 17 | once | TRBJ1-2 | TRBD1
TGTGCCAGTAGTTTCGCAGGGGACACCGGGGAGCTGTTTTTT | CASSFAGDTGELFF | TRBV19 | 14 | . | TRBJ2-2 | .
TGTGCCTGGAACTCTGGGGAGACCCAGTACTTC | CAWNSGETQYF | TRBV30 | 11 | . | TRBJ2-5 | .
TGTGCCAGCAGCCAAACACACAACGGACTAGCGCCGTACAATGAGCAGTTCTTC | CASSQTHNGLAPYNEQFF | TRBV3-1/TRBV3-2 | 18 | . | TRBJ2-1 | TRBD2
TGTGCCAGCAGCTTTGCGGGAGGGGACAATGAGCAGTTCTTC | CASSFAGGDNEQFF | TRBV6-5 | 14 | . | TRBJ2-1 | TRBD2
TGTGCCTGGAGTGGACAGCGGGAGTGCAACGAGCAGTACTTC | CAWSGQRECNEQYF | TRBV30 | 14 | . | TRBJ2-7 | TRBD2
TGCGCCAGCAGCAGCCGCCAGGGCAACACTGAAGCTTTCTTT | CASSSRQGNTEAFF | TRBV5-1 | 14 | . | TRBJ1-1 | .
TGTGCCAGCGCCTACCAGGGGGCGCCAGGCACTGAAGCTTTCTTT | CASAYQGAPGTEAFF | TRBV19 | 15 | . | TRBJ1-1 | TRBD1
TGTGCCAGCAGCCCTTCGGGGGAGTACTATGGCTACACCTTC | CASSPSGEYYGYTF | TRBV7-9 | 14 | . | TRBJ1-2 | .
TGCGCCAGTAGGGGGATCCGGGACTTCGTCTTAACAGATACGCAGTATTTT | CASRGIRDFVLTDTQYF | TRBV10-1 | 17 | . | TRBJ2-3 | .
TGTGCCAGCAGTCTTACCGTCGGGGGTAGCTCCTACAATGAGCAGTTCTTC | CASSLTVGGSSYNEQFF | TRBV13 | 17 | . | TRBJ2-1 | .
TGTGCCAGCAGCCTCCCGACTAGCGGGGACACAGATACGCAGTATTTT | CASSLPTSGDTDTQYF | TRBV13 | 16 | . | TRBJ2-3 | TRBD2
TGTGCCAGCACCCTGGAGCAGGGTCTCTTGGCTTTCTTT | CASTLEQGLLAFF | TRBV6-5 | 13 | . | TRBJ1-1 | .
TGTGCCAGCAGCTTGATCCAGGCTGGAGATACGCAGTATTTT | CASSLIQAGDTQYF | TRBV5-4 | 14 | . | TRBJ2-3 | .
TGTGCCATACGGGGGGCCCAGTCCTACGAGCAGTACTTC | CAIRGAQSYEQYF | TRBV10-3 | 13 | . | TRBJ2-7 | .
TGCGCCAGCAGTGGGGACGCGGGCCTGAACACTGAAGCTTTCTTT | CASSGDAGLNTEAFF | TRBV10-1 | 15 | . | TRBJ1-1 | .
TGTGCCAGCAGTTCCAGCTGGGTTAATGGCTACACCTTC | CASSSSWVNGYTF | TRBV28 | 13 | few | TRBJ1-2 | .
TGCGCCAGCAGCATCGGGGGTGGAGATGAAAAACTGTTTTTT | CASSIGGGDEKLFF | TRBV5-1 | 14 | . | TRBJ1-4 | .
TGTGCTAGTGCTCAGGGGAGCCAGCCCCAGCATTTT | CASAQGSQPQHF | TRBV12-5 | 12 | . | TRBJ1-5 | .